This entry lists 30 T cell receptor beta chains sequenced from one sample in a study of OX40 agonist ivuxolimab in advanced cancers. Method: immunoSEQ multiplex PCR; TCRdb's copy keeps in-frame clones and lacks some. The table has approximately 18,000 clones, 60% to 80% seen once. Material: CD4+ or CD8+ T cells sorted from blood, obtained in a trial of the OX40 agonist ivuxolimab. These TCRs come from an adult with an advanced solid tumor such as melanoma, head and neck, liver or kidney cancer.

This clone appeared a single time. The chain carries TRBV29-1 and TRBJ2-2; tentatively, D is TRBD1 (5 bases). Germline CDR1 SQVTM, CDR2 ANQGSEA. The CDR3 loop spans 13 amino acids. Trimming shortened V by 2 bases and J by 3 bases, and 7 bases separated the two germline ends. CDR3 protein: CSVEQGYTGELFF. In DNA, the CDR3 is TGCAGCGTTGAACAGGGTTACACCGGGGAGCTGTTTTTT.

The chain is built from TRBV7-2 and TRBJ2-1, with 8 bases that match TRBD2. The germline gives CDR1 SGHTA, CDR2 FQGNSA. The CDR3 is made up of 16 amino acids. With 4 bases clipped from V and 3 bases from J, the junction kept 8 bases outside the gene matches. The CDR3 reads CASSSDGTRLYNEQFF. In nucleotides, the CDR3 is TGTGCCAGCAGCTCGGACGGGACTAGGCTCTACAATGAGCAGTTCTTC.

CDR3 residues: CASSIQGFGANVLTF. CDR3 bases: TGTGCCAGCAGCATACAGGGTTTCGGGGCCAACGTCCTGACTTTC. This chain connects TRBV7-9 to TRBJ2-6, with TRBD1 as a possible D gene (6 bases). Trimming stripped 5 bases from V and 4 bases from J, with 12 bases between. The germline gives CDR1 SEHNR, CDR2 FQNEAQ (reference sequence). This CDR3 comprises 15 residues.

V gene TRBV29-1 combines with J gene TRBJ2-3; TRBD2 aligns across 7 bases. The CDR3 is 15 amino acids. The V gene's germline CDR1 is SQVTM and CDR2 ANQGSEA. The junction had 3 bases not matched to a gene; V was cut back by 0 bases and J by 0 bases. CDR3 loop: CSVEESAGSTDTQYF. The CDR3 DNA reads TGCAGCGTTGAAGAGTCAGCGGGGAGCACAGATACGCAGTATTTT.

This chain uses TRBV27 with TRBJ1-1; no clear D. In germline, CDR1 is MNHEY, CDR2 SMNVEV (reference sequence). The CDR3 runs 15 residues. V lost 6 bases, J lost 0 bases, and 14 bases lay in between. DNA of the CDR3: TGTGCCAGCAGCCCCCCCACTAGGGTGAACACTGAAGCTTTCTTT. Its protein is CASSPPTRVNTEAFF.

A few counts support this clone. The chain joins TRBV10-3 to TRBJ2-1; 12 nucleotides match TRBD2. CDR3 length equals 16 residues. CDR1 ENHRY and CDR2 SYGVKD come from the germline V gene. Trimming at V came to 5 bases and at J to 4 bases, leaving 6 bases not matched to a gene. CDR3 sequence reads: CAISPTSGSGYNEQFF. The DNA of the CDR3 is TGTGCCATCAGTCCGACTAGCGGGAGCGGATACAATGAGCAGTTCTTC.

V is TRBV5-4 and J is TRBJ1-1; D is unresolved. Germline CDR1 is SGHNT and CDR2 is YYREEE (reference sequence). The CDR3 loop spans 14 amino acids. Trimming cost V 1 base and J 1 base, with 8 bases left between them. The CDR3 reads CASSLSGGNTEAFF. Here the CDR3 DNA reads TGTGCCAGCAGCTTGAGTGGCGGGAACACTGAAGCTTTCTTT.

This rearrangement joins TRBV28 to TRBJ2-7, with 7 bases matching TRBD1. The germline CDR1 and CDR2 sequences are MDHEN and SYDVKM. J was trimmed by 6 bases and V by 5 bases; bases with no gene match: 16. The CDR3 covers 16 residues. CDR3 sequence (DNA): TGTGCCAGCAGTCCCGACAGGGACGGAGGACAAGGCGAGCAGTACTTC. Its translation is CASSPDRDGGQGEQYF.

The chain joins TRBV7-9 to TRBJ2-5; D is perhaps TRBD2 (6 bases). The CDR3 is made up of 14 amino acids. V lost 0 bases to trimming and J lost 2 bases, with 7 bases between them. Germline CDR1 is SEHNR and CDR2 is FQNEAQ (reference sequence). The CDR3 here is CASSLAGGQETQYF. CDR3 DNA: TGTGCCAGCAGCTTAGCCGGGGGTCAAGAGACCCAGTACTTC.

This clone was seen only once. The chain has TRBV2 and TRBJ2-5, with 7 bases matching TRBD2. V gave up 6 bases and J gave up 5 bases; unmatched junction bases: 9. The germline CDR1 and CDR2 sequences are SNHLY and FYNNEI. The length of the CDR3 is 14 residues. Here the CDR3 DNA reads TGTGCCAGCAGCACGGGGGGAGGTGTGGAGACCCAGTACTTC. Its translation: CASSTGGGVETQYF.

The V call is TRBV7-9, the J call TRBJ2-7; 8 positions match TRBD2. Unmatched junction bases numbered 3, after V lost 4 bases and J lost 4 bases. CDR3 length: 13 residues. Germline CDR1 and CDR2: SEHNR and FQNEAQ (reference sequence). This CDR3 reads CASSSREGYEQYF. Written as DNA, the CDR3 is TGTGCCAGCAGCTCACGGGAGGGTTACGAGCAGTACTTC.

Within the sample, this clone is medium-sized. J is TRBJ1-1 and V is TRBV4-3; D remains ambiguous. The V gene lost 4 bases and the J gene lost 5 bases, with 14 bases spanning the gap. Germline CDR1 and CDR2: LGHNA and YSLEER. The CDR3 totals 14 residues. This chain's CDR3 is CASSLKPMGTEAFF. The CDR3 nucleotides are TGCGCCAGCAGCCTAAAGCCGATGGGGACTGAAGCTTTCTTT.

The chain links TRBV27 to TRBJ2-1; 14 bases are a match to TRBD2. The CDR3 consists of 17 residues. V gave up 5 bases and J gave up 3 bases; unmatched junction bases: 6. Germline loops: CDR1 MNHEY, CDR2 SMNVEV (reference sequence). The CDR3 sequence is CASSPAGTSGGYNEQFF. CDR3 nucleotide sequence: TGTGCCAGCAGTCCCGCCGGGACTAGCGGGGGCTACAATGAGCAGTTCTTC.

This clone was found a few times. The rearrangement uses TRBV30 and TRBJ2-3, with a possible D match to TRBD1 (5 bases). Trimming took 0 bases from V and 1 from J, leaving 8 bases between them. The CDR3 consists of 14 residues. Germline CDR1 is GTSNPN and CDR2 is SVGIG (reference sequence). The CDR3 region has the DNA TGTGCCTGGAGTGTGGGGCTTGGCACAGATACGCAGTATTTT. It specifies CAWSVGLGTDTQYF. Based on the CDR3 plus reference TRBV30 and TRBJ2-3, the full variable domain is SQTIHQWPATLVQPVGSPLSLECTVEGTSNPNLYWYRQAAGRGLQLLFYSVGIGQISSEVPQNLSASRPQDRQFILSSKKLLLSDSGFYLCAWSVGLGTDTQYFGPGTRLTVL.

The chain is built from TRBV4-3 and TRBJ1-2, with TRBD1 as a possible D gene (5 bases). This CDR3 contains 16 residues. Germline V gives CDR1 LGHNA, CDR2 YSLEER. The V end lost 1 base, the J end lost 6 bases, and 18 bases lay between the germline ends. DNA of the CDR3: TGCGCCAGCAGCCAAGTAGGGGCGCAGGGTAGGGATGGCTACACCTTC. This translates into CASSQVGAQGRDGYTF.

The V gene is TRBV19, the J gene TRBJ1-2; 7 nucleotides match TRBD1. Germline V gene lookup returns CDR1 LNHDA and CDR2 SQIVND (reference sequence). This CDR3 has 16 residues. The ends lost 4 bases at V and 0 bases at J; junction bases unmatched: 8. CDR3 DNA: TGTGCCAGTAGTACGGTTGACAGGGCGGCTAACTATGGCTACACCTTC. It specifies CASSTVDRAANYGYTF.

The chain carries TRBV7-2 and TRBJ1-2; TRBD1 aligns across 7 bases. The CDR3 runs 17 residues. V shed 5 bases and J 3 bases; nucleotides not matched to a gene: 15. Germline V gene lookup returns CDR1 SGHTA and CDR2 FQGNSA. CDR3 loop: CASSLPTGTATDYGYTF. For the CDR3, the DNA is TGTGCCAGCAGCCTACCCACCGGGACAGCAACAGACTATGGCTACACCTTC.

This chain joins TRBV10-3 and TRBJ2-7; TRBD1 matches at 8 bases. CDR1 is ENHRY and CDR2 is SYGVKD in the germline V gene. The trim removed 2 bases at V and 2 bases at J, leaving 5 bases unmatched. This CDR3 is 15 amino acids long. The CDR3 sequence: CAISEPGQAAYEQYF. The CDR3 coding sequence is TGTGCCATCAGTGAGCCGGGACAGGCCGCCTACGAGCAGTACTTC.

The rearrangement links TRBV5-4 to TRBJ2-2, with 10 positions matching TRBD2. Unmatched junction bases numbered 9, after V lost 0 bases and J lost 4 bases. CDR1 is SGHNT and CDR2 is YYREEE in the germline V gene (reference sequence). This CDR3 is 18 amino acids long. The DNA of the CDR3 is TGTGCCAGCAGCTTGGAGGTTCTAGCGGGAGTTTCCACCGGGGAGCTGTTTTTT. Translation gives CASSLEVLAGVSTGELFF.

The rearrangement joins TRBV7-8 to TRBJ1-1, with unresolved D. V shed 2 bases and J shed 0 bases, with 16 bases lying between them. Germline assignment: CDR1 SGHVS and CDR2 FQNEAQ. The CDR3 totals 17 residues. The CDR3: CASSLPTVEAVNTEAFF. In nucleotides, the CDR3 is TGTGCCAGCAGCTTACCTACCGTCGAGGCCGTGAACACTGAAGCTTTCTTT. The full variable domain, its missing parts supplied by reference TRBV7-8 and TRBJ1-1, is GAGVSQSPRYKVAKRGQDVALRCDPISGHVSLFWYQQALGQGPEFLTYFQNEAQLDKSGLPSDRFFAERPEGSVSTLKIQRTQQEDSAVYLCASSLPTVEAVNTEAFFGQGTRLTVV.

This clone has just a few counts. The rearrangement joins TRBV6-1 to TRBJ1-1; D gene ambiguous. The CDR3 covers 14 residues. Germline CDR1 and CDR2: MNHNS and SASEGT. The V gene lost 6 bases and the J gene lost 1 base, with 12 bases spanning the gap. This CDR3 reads CASSELYRNTEAFF. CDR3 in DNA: TGTGCCAGCAGCGAGCTTTATAGGAACACTGAAGCTTTCTTT.

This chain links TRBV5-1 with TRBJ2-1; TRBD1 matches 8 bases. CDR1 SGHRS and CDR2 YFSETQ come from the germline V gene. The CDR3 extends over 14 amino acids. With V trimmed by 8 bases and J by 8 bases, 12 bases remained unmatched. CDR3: CASYRDRPADEQFF. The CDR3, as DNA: TGCGCCAGTTACCGGGACAGGCCAGCTGATGAGCAGTTCTTC.

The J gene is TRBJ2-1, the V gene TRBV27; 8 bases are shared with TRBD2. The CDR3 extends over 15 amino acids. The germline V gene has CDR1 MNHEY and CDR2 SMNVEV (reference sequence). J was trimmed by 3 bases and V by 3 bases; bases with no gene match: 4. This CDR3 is CASSFSGALYNEQFF. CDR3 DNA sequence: TGTGCCAGCAGTTTTAGCGGGGCCCTCTACAATGAGCAGTTCTTC.

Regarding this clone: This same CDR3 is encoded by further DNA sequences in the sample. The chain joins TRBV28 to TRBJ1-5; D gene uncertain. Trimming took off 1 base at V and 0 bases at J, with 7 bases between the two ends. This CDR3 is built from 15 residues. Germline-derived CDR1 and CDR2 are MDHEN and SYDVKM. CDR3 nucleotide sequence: TGTGCCAGCAGTTTATTGGCGGATAGCAATCAGCCCCAGCATTTT. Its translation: CASSLLADSNQPQHF.

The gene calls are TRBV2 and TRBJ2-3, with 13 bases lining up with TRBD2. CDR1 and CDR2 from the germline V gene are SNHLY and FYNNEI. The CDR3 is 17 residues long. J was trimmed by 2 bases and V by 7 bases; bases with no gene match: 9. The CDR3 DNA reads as TGTGCCAGCACTGGACTAGCGGGAGTATTAGACACAGATACGCAGTATTTT. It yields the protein CASTGLAGVLDTDTQYF.

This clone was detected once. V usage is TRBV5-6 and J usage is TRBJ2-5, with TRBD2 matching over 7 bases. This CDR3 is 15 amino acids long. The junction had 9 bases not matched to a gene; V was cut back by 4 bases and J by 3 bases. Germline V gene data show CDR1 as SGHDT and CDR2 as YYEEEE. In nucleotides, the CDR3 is TGTGCCAGCAGCGGGGCTGGGGCGGGAGAAGAGACCCAGTACTTC. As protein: CASSGAGAGEETQYF. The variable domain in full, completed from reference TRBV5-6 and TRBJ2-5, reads DAGVTQSPTHLIKTRGQQVTLRCSPKSGHDTVSWYQQALGQGPQFIFQYYEEEERQRGNFPDRFSGHQFPNYSSELNVNALLLGDSALYLCASSGAGAGEETQYFGPGTRLLVL.

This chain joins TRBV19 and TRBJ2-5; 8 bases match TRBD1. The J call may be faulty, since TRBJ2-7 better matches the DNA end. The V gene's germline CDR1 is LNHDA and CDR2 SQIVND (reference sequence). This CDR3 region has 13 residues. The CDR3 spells CASSTGQGYEQYF. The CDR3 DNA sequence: TGTGCCAGTAGTACCGGACAGGGCTACGAGCAGTACTTC.

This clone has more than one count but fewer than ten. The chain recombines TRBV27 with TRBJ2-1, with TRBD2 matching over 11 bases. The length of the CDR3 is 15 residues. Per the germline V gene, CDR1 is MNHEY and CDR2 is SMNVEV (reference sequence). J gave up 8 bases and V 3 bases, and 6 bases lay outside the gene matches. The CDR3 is CASSFTSGSSDEQFF. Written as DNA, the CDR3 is TGTGCCAGCAGTTTCACTAGCGGGAGTAGTGATGAGCAGTTCTTC.

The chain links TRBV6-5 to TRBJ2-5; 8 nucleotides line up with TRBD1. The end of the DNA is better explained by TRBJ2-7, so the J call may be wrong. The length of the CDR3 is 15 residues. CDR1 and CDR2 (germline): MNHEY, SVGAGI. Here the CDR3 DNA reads TGTGCCAGCAGTTACCGGGCAGGGGGCCCCTACGAGCAGTACTTC. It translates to CASSYRAGGPYEQYF.

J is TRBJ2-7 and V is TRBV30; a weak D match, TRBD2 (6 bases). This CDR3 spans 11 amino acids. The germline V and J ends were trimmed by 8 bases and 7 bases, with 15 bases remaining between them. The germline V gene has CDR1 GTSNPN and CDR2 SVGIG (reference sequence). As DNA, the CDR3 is TGTGCCGGTATAGGAGGGCTAGAGCAGTACTTC. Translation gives CAGIGGLEQYF.